What follows are 17 T cell receptor beta chains derived from one specimen sequenced in a study of blood T cell repertoires in COVID-19. Here immunoSEQ multiplex PCR was the method, and the copy in TCRdb shows in-frame clones only, minus some. The sample records approximately 97,000 clones, about 80% being singletons. The source material was peripheral blood. The origin of the receptors is a human donor in a cohort sampled during active COVID-19.

The chain has TRBV4-3 and TRBJ1-4; 9 bases are a match to TRBD1. The germline CDR1 and CDR2 sequences are LGHNA and YSLEER. V gave up 4 bases and J gave up 6 bases; unmatched junction bases: 6. There are 15 residues in the CDR3. CDR3 coding DNA: TGCGCCAGCAGCCTCACAGGGGGCTTGGATGAAAAACTGTTTTTT. Its translation is CASSLTGGLDEKLFF.

The CDR3 sequence: CASSRPTGGAGGGTEAFF. CDR3 DNA sequence: TGTGCCAGCAGCCGCCCGACAGGGGGCGCAGGGGGGGGCACTGAAGCTTTCTTT. The chain joins TRBV4-2 to TRBJ1-1; 10 positions match TRBD1. This CDR3 is 18 amino acids long. J gave up 4 bases and V 4 bases, and 15 bases lay outside the gene matches. Per germline, CDR1 LGHNA and CDR2 YNFKEQ.

The rearrangement joins TRBV7-2 to TRBJ2-1, with a tentative D call TRBD1 (6 bases). CDR1 is SGHTA and CDR2 is FQGNSA in the germline V gene. V was clipped by 6 bases and J by 9 bases, with 15 bases between them. CDR3 length: 13 residues. The CDR3 sequence: CASSFNRVGEQFF. DNA for the CDR3: TGTGCCAGCAGTTTTAACAGGGTCGGTGAGCAGTTCTTC.

The J gene is TRBJ1-5, the V gene TRBV18; possible D gene TRBD1, 5 bases. Trimming removed 4 bases at V and 7 bases at J, with 14 bases between. Looked up from germline, CDR1 is KGHSH and CDR2 is LQKENI. The CDR3 totals 14 residues. Here the CDR3 reads CASSLGGRDQPQHF. CDR3 sequence (DNA): TGTGCCAGCTCACTGGGGGGTAGAGACCAGCCCCAGCATTTT.

V gene TRBV3-1 (or the pseudogene TRBV3-2) combines with J gene TRBJ2-1; the D gene is possibly TRBD2 (6 bases). Germline loops: CDR1 LGHDT, CDR2 YNNKEL (reference sequence). The CDR3 runs 16 residues. Trimming took 5 bases from V and 6 from J, leaving 20 bases between them. The CDR3 region is CASSYGTTGGGNEQFF. The CDR3, as DNA: TGTGCCAGCAGCTACGGGACCACCGGGGGAGGCAATGAGCAGTTCTTC.

This chain joins TRBV19 and TRBJ1-1, with D possibly being TRBD1 (6 bases). CDR3 length: 18 residues. Germline V CDR1 and CDR2: LNHDA, SQIVND (reference sequence). Trimming took 2 bases from V and 6 from J, leaving 25 bases between them. This CDR3 is CASSIIPEGQLFVPEAFF. The CDR3 DNA is TGTGCCAGTAGTATAATTCCCGAAGGACAGTTGTTCGTTCCTGAAGCTTTCTTT.

This chain connects TRBV5-8 to TRBJ2-3, with 8 positions matching TRBD2. This CDR3 spans 15 amino acids. V dropped 2 bases and J dropped 3; count of bases not matched to a gene: 5. Looked up from germline, CDR1 is SGHTS and CDR2 is YDEGEE. CDR3 DNA: TGTGCCAGCAGCTTCCGATCGGGGGGGACAGATACGCAGTATTTT. This codes for CASSFRSGGTDTQYF.

This chain connects TRBV6-6 to TRBJ1-2, with a tentative D call TRBD1 (6 bases). This CDR3 comprises 14 residues. Trimming cost V 4 bases and J 6 bases, with 15 bases left between them. Germline CDR1 MNHNY, CDR2 SVGAGI (reference sequence). The CDR3 coding sequence is TGTGCCAGCAGTTCGCCTGGACAGTCTCATGGCTACACCTTC. It codes for CASSSPGQSHGYTF.

This chain connects TRBV7-3 to TRBJ1-2; D unresolved. V dropped 1 base and J dropped 6 bases, with 9 bases sitting between them. This CDR3 is built from 13 residues. The germline CDR1 and CDR2 sequences are SGHTA and FQGTGA. CDR3 protein: CASSLMAGDGYTF. The CDR3 nucleotides are TGTGCCAGCAGCTTAATGGCCGGGGATGGCTACACCTTC.

The V and J genes are TRBV7-8 and TRBJ1-1; D is ambiguous. Germline V lookup: CDR1 SGHVS, CDR2 FQNEAQ. Trimming took off 5 bases at V and 1 base at J, with 11 bases between the two ends. The CDR3 totals 14 residues. For the CDR3, the DNA is TGTGCCAGCAGCGCTCGGCGGGGGAACACTGAAGCTTTCTTT. Amino acids: CASSARRGNTEAFF. The complete variable domain, with remaining parts taken from reference TRBV7-8 and TRBJ1-1, reads GAGVSQSPRYKVAKRGQDVALRCDPISGHVSLFWYQQALGQGPEFLTYFQNEAQLDKSGLPSDRFFAERPEGSVSTLKIQRTQQEDSAVYLCASSARRGNTEAFFGQGTRLTVV.

J is TRBJ1-1 and V is TRBV6-5; D is perhaps TRBD1 (6 bases). Germline CDR1 reads MNHEY; CDR2 reads SVGAGI. The CDR3 loop spans 14 amino acids. V was shortened by 8 bases and J by 5 bases, with 18 bases between the two germline ends. The CDR3 sequence is CASPSGRGQTEAFF. CDR3 DNA: TGTGCCAGCCCCTCCGGCAGGGGTCAAACTGAAGCTTTCTTT.

The chain couples TRBV5-1 to TRBJ2-2, with 8 bases fitting TRBD1. This CDR3 is 15 amino acids long. V lost 0 bases and J lost 5; bases outside the gene matches: 3. Germline loops: CDR1 SGHRS, CDR2 YFSETQ. CDR3 bases: TGCGCCAGCAGCTTGGGGACAGGGACAACCGGGGAGCTGTTTTTT. It translates to CASSLGTGTTGELFF.

This sequence joins TRBV5-1 and TRBJ1-4; no reliable D call. Trimming removed 4 bases from V and 1 base from J, with 11 bases in between. Germline lookup yields CDR1 SGHRS and CDR2 YFSETQ. The CDR3 spans 15 residues. CDR3 region: CASSDPGLTNEKLFF. CDR3 sequence (DNA): TGCGCCAGCAGCGATCCTGGCCTAACTAATGAAAAACTGTTTTTT.

The CDR3, as DNA: TGTGCCAGCAGCTTGGCCACAGGTCCTTTTTACGAGCAGTACTTC. It is translated as CASSLATGPFYEQYF. The V and J genes are TRBV5-8 and TRBJ2-7, with D tentatively TRBD1 (5 bases). V was pared by 0 bases and J by 4 bases, with 14 bases between. This CDR3 comprises 15 residues. Germline V CDR1 and CDR2: SGHTS, YDEGEE.

V and J are TRBV4-2 and TRBJ2-3, with unresolved D. From germline, CDR1 is LGHNA and CDR2 YNFKEQ. V lost 3 bases and J lost 0, with 13 bases in between. CDR3 length: 16 residues. The CDR3 nucleotides are TGTGCCAGCAGCCATCAACGTAGCCCCAGCACAGATACGCAGTATTTT. As protein: CASSHQRSPSTDTQYF.

The chain carries TRBV24-1 and TRBJ1-2, with TRBD1 identical over 8 bases. The CDR3 runs to 18 residues. CDR1 KGHDR and CDR2 SFDVKD come from the germline V gene. J was trimmed by 2 bases and V by 3 bases; bases with no gene match: 13. DNA of the CDR3: TGTGCCACCAGTGATGCCGCCGGGACAGGCTTGGAAAACTATGGCTACACCTTC. As protein: CATSDAAGTGLENYGYTF.

The chain joins TRBV15 to TRBJ2-3; D might be TRBD1 (5 bases). V shed 0 bases and J shed 8 bases, with 6 bases lying between them. The CDR3 spans 12 residues. The germline V gene encodes CDR1 LNHNV and CDR2 YYDKDF (reference sequence). CDR3 amino acids: CATSRDQGTQYF. The CDR3 DNA reads TGTGCCACCAGCAGAGATCAGGGTACGCAGTATTTT.